The 14 T cell receptor beta chains below all came from one sample that was sequenced in a study of T cells in Graves' hyperthyroidism and ophthalmopathy. The source material, RNA transcripts, was used to amplify TCR beta CDR3 regions. The HTBI set primed first-round TCR CDR3 RT-PCR. TCRdb re-analysed the multiplex PCR reads in MiXCR, keeping a single row per CDR3 protein. The sample includes about 300,000 distinct CDR3 sequences, 15% to 20% of them seen just once. Sequences were obtained from blood. The receptor source for this set is a man in his fifties with Graves' ophthalmopathy.

The sample holds many counts of this clonotype. This chain joins TRBV2 and TRBJ2-5; 14 bases map to TRBD2. From germline, CDR1 is SNHLY and CDR2 FYNNEI. The CDR3 runs 17 residues. V lost 10 bases, J lost 4 bases, and 14 bases stayed unmatched. The CDR3 loop is CATTPGLAGAGAETQYF. Written as DNA, the CDR3 is TGTGCCACGACCCCGGGACTAGCGGGAGCCGGGGCAGAGACCCAGTACTTC.

This clonotype was detected only a few times. The rearrangement joins TRBV9 to TRBJ1-4; no reliable D call. The length of the CDR3 is 13 residues. V was pared by 2 bases and J by 3 bases, with 5 bases between. Germline V gene data show CDR1 as SGDLS and CDR2 as YYNGEE. Here the CDR3 reads CASSVHPNEKLFF. The DNA for the CDR3 is TGTGCCAGCAGCGTTCACCCTAATGAAAAACTGTTTTTT.

This clonotype has ten or more counts. The chain uses TRBV5-1 and TRBJ2-7; 9 nucleotides align to TRBD1. V lost 3 bases and J lost 7; bases outside the gene matches: 5. Germline values: CDR1 SGHRS, CDR2 YFSETQ. The CDR3 extends over 13 amino acids. This CDR3 is CASSWRQGGEQYF. In nucleotides, the CDR3 is TGCGCCAGCAGCTGGAGACAGGGGGGGGAGCAGTACTTC. Together with reference TRBV5-1 and TRBJ2-7, the CDR3 gives the full variable domain: KAGVTQTPRYLIKTRGQQVTLSCSPISGHRSVSWYQQTPGQGLQFLFEYFSETQRNKGNFPGRFSGRQFSNSRSEMNVSTLELGDSALYLCASSWRQGGEQYFGPGTRLTVT.

Remarks on this clonotype: A much larger clone sits a single nucleotide away, making a read error possible. The chain carries TRBV18 and TRBJ2-7; D is possibly TRBD1 (6 bases). This CDR3 contains 15 residues. Deletions cut 4 bases from V and 3 bases from J, with 16 bases between. Germline V gene data show CDR1 as KGHSH and CDR2 as LQKENI. The CDR3 loop is CASSRPTGKDYEQYF. CDR3 nucleotide sequence: TGTGCCAGCTCACGACCCACAGGGAAGGACTACGAGCAGTACTTC.

This clonotype was observed at least ten times. The chain uses TRBV20-1 and TRBJ2-7; 10 bases line up with TRBD1. The CDR3 contains 15 residues. Germline assignment: CDR1 DFQATT and CDR2 SNEGSKA (reference sequence). With V trimmed by 5 bases and J by 5 bases, 12 bases remained unmatched. The CDR3 protein is CSAWGSGQGSHEQYF. CDR3 in DNA: TGCAGTGCTTGGGGGTCGGGACAGGGGTCCCACGAGCAGTACTTC.

This clonotype was seen many times. The chain links TRBV30 to TRBJ2-1; D might be TRBD2 (6 bases). V lost 2 bases and J 3 bases, leaving 14 bases between the germline ends. The CDR3 loop spans 15 amino acids. Germline-derived CDR1 and CDR2 are GTSNPN and SVGIG (reference sequence). The CDR3 loop is CAWSPSAPFYNEQFF. CDR3 coding DNA: TGTGCCTGGAGTCCTAGCGCGCCTTTCTACAATGAGCAGTTCTTC.

The chain recombines TRBV9 with TRBJ1-2; 8 nucleotides match TRBD1. V shed 0 bases and J 8 bases; nucleotides not matched to a gene: 9. Germline CDR1 SGDLS, CDR2 YYNGEE. This CDR3 is built from 15 residues. This CDR3 reads CASSVEPDRDGGYTF. DNA of the CDR3: TGTGCCAGCAGCGTAGAGCCGGACAGGGATGGAGGCTACACCTTC.

This clonotype was detected a few times. This chain connects TRBV5-6 to TRBJ2-7; 7 bases map to TRBD1. After removal of 0 bases from V and 2 bases from J, the junction contained 2 bases not matched to a gene. Germline V gene lookup returns CDR1 SGHDT and CDR2 YYEEEE. There are 14 residues in the CDR3. The chain's CDR3 is CASSLVGQTYEQYF. The CDR3 region has the DNA TGTGCCAGCAGCTTGGTGGGACAGACCTACGAGCAGTACTTC. The variable domain in full, with the rest retrieved from reference TRBV5-6 and TRBJ2-7, is DAGVTQSPTHLIKTRGQQVTLRCSPKSGHDTVSWYQQALGQGPQFIFQYYEEEERQRGNFPDRFSGHQFPNYSSELNVNALLLGDSALYLCASSLVGQTYEQYFGPGTRLTVT.

This clonotype has only a few counts. This rearrangement joins TRBV7-9 to TRBJ1-1; no clear D gene. The length of the CDR3 is 15 residues. Trimming took 0 bases from V and 4 from J, leaving 12 bases between them. Germline V gene lookup returns CDR1 SEHNR and CDR2 FQNEAQ (reference sequence). CDR3 loop: CASSLATDGSTEAFF. Written as DNA, the CDR3 is TGTGCCAGCAGCTTAGCGACCGATGGCAGCACTGAAGCTTTCTTT.

The chain is built from TRBV19 and TRBJ1-1; no clear D. Per the germline V gene, CDR1 is LNHDA and CDR2 is SQIVND (reference sequence). This CDR3 spans 17 amino acids. Trimming took off 3 bases at V and 2 bases at J, with 19 bases between the two ends. As DNA, the CDR3 is TGTGCCAGTAGTATTCAAAACAGAATAGCCCCTAACACTGAAGCTTTCTTT. It encodes CASSIQNRIAPNTEAFF.

This clonotype was observed a handful of times. It may be a read error: a sequence one base away is much more abundant. The CDR3 loop is CNPIPGGLGYEQYF. For the CDR3, the DNA is TGCAATCCCATCCCCGGGGGACTGGGGTACGAGCAGTACTTC. V usage is TRBV20-1 and J usage is TRBJ2-7; weak D call: TRBD2 (6 bases). CDR1 and CDR2 from the germline V gene are DFQATT and SNEGSKA (reference sequence). The CDR3 loop spans 14 amino acids.

This clonotype has ten or more counts. The chain links TRBV3-1 to TRBJ2-1; TRBD1 aligns across 9 bases. The V segment lost 0 bases and the J segment 7 bases; nucleotides outside the gene matches: 7. Germline V gene data show CDR1 as LGHDT and CDR2 as YNNKEL (reference sequence). The CDR3 is 16 amino acids. The CDR3 is CASSQDLWTGDNEQFF. In nucleotides, the CDR3 is TGTGCCAGCAGCCAAGACTTATGGACAGGGGATAATGAGCAGTTCTTC.

This clonotype has a single count. This chain joins TRBV7-6 and TRBJ2-1, with a tentative D call TRBD2 (6 bases). Germline CDR1 reads SGHVS; CDR2 reads FNYEAQ. The CDR3 contains 15 residues. Trimming pared 8 bases from V and 6 bases from J, leaving 20 bases between. The CDR3 nucleotides read TGTGCCAGCTCCTTGGCGGAGGGTTCAAGCAATGAGCAGTTCTTC. It specifies CASSLAEGSSNEQFF.

The CDR3 region has the DNA TGTGCCAGCAGCTGGGGACTAGCGCCGAGCACAGATACGCAGTATTTT. It codes for CASSWGLAPSTDTQYF. The chain joins TRBV11-2 to TRBJ2-3; 10 nucleotides match TRBD2. The CDR3 covers 16 residues. The V and J ends lost 4 bases and 0 bases, in that order; junction bases with no gene match: 4. Germline assignment: CDR1 SGHAT and CDR2 FQNNGV.